The 27 T cell receptor beta chains reported below all come from one sample, sequenced in a study of technical replicates of blood from a handful of donors. Generated by immunoSEQ multiplex PCR, the TCRdb table keeps only in-frame clones and is missing some. There are tens of thousands of clones in the sample; approximately 94% occur only once, and under 0.3% lies in the top ten. The source material was T cells isolated from PBMCs. All receptors derive from a human donor in good health.

V and J are TRBV15 and TRBJ1-6; 7 positions agree with TRBD1. Germline values: CDR1 LNHNV, CDR2 YYDKDF (reference sequence). This CDR3 region has 15 residues. The ends lost 3 bases at V and 10 bases at J; junction bases unmatched: 9. DNA of the CDR3: TGTGCCACCAGCAGCCGACAGGGTACAGGGTCACCCCTCCACTTT. Protein product: CATSSRQGTGSPLHF.

This chain links TRBV11-2 with TRBJ2-1; the match to TRBD2 covers 10 bases. From germline, CDR1 is SGHAT and CDR2 FQNNGV. Trimming at V came to 5 bases and at J to 4 bases, leaving 14 bases not matched to a gene. The CDR3 is 18 residues long. The DNA for the CDR3 is TGTGCCAGCAGCGTCCAACTTACAGCGGGAGGGGGTTACAATGAGCAGTTCTTC. Translating it yields CASSVQLTAGGGYNEQFF.

This chain connects TRBV27 to TRBJ2-6; D not certain. Germline V gene lookup returns CDR1 MNHEY and CDR2 SMNVEV (reference sequence). The CDR3 loop spans 15 amino acids. V was trimmed by 0 bases and J by 3 bases, leaving 6 bases between them. The CDR3: CASSLSGGGANVLTF. In DNA form, the CDR3 reads TGTGCCAGCAGTTTATCCGGTGGTGGGGCCAACGTCCTGACTTTC.

J is TRBJ1-6 and V is TRBV28; TRBD1 agrees at 9 bases. The CDR3 totals 14 residues. The germline CDR1 and CDR2 sequences are MDHEN and SYDVKM. V lost 6 bases and J lost 7; bases outside the gene matches: 4. The CDR3 protein is CASRAGTGNSPLHF. The CDR3 DNA reads as TGTGCCAGCAGGGCCGGGACAGGGAATTCACCCCTCCACTTT.

The rearrangement joins TRBV14 to TRBJ2-2; TRBD2 might be the D (5 bases). Between the trimmed V and J ends, which lost 3 bases and 0 bases, there was a span of 11 bases. In germline, CDR1 is SGHDN, CDR2 FVKESK. The CDR3 runs 16 residues. In nucleotides, the CDR3 is TGTGCCAGCAGCCATTGGACTGGGCCGAACACCGGGGAGCTGTTTTTT. Encoded protein: CASSHWTGPNTGELFF.

The rearrangement uses TRBV2 and TRBJ1-2, with 10 bases aligning to TRBD1. The ends lost 7 bases at V and 5 bases at J; junction bases unmatched: 10. Germline V lookup: CDR1 SNHLY, CDR2 FYNNEI. The CDR3 is 15 amino acids. CDR3 loop: CASTPGQGRGYGYTF. The CDR3 bases are TGTGCCAGCACCCCGGGACAGGGGAGGGGGTATGGCTACACCTTC.

This chain uses TRBV18 with TRBJ2-5; 8 bases agree with TRBD1. Unmatched junction bases numbered 9, after V lost 2 bases and J lost 1 base. The CDR3 has 17 residues. Germline CDR1 and CDR2: KGHSH and LQKENI. The CDR3 loop reads CASSPDGTGPSQETQYF. The CDR3 DNA sequence: TGTGCCAGCTCACCAGATGGGACAGGACCTTCCCAAGAGACCCAGTACTTC.

The rearrangement links TRBV6-1 to TRBJ1-1, with TRBD1 as a possible D gene (5 bases). Germline V gives CDR1 MNHNS, CDR2 SASEGT. The CDR3 contains 14 residues. V shed 7 bases and J shed 4 bases, with 16 bases lying between them. The CDR3 DNA reads as TGTGCCAGCATCAAGGGTCAGGGAATCACTGAAGCTTTCTTT. It encodes CASIKGQGITEAFF.

The chain has TRBV29-1 and TRBJ2-1; 14 bases align to TRBD2. V gave up 5 bases and J gave up 6 bases; unmatched junction bases: 15. CDR3 size: 18 residues. Germline V lookup: CDR1 SQVTM, CDR2 ANQGSEA. The CDR3 coding sequence is TGCAGCGTTCCATCCGGGACTAGCGGGAGCCCCCCTAGCAATGAGCAGTTCTTC. Amino acids: CSVPSGTSGSPPSNEQFF.

The rearrangement joins TRBV18 to TRBJ2-7; 9 bases map to TRBD2. V shed 10 bases, J shed 4 bases, and the junction held 5 bases outside the gene matches. Per the germline V gene, CDR1 is KGHSH and CDR2 is LQKENI. CDR3 length equals 12 residues. The CDR3 region is CATTAGGYEQYF. For the CDR3, the DNA is TGTGCCACCACCGCGGGGGGGTACGAGCAGTACTTC.

The J gene is TRBJ2-1, the V gene TRBV2; 7 nucleotides line up with TRBD2. J gave up 6 bases and V 2 bases, and 4 bases lay outside the gene matches. The germline CDR1 and CDR2 sequences are SNHLY and FYNNEI. This CDR3 has 14 amino acids. The CDR3, as DNA: TGTGCCAGCAGTGAATCTGGACTAGGCAATGAGCAGTTCTTC. Translated, it gives CASSESGLGNEQFF.

The rearrangement joins TRBV10-3 to TRBJ2-4, with a tentative D call TRBD2 (5 bases). V lost 0 bases and J lost 6, with 6 bases in between. Germline V gives CDR1 ENHRY, CDR2 SYGVKD. The CDR3 sequence is 13 residues long. CDR3 amino acids: CAISESEGNIQYF. In DNA, the CDR3 is TGTGCCATCAGTGAGTCAGAGGGAAACATTCAGTACTTC.

The chain is built from TRBV29-1 and TRBJ1-4; a weak D match, TRBD1 (5 bases). CDR1 and CDR2 (germline): SQVTM, ANQGSEA. The CDR3 length is 16 residues. Trimming took off 0 bases at V and 8 bases at J, with 19 bases between the two ends. CDR3 residues: CSVEDPLLRQGEKLFF. In DNA, the CDR3 is TGCAGCGTTGAAGATCCTCTCCTCCGCCAGGGCGAAAAACTGTTTTTT. The full variable domain, rest sourced from reference TRBV29-1 and TRBJ1-4, is SAVISQKPSRDICQRGTSLTIQCQVDSQVTMMFWYRQQPGQSLTLIATANQGSEATYESGFVIDKFPISRPNLTFSTLTVSNMSPEDSSIYLCSVEDPLLRQGEKLFFGSGTQLSVL.

This clone appeared once. The CDR3 DNA reads as TGTGCCAGCTCGCTAAATAGGGGTGAAGCTTTCTTT. As protein: CASSLNRGEAFF. The chain recombines TRBV18 with TRBJ1-1, with a tentative D call TRBD1 (5 bases). V was shortened by 6 bases and J by 7 bases, with 12 bases between the two germline ends. From germline, CDR1 is KGHSH and CDR2 LQKENI. The CDR3 is 12 residues long.

The chain recombines TRBV7-5 with TRBJ2-7; the table's D call TRBD2 went unverified against the DNA. TRBV7-5 is tagged as a pseudogene. The CDR3 totals 19 residues. The CDR3 here is CVRSGRRRAGGLNTYEQYF. CDR3 nucleotides: TGTGTCAGAAGCGGACGGCGTAGGGCAGGCGGGCTGAACACTTACGAGCAGTACTTC.

The V call is TRBV2, the J call TRBJ1-5; D unresolved. V lost 1 base to trimming and J lost 0 bases, with 7 bases between them. Germline CDR1 is SNHLY and CDR2 is FYNNEI. There are 15 residues in the CDR3. CDR3 coding DNA: TGTGCCAGCAGTGAAGGCCAGTTTAGCAATCAGCCCCAGCATTTT. Its protein is CASSEGQFSNQPQHF.

Only one count was recorded for this clone. The CDR3 loop is CAISDRDRTSFGNTIYF. The CDR3 nucleotides are TGTGCCATCAGTGACCGGGACAGGACCTCCTTCGGAAACACCATATATTTT. The chain employs TRBV10-3 and TRBJ1-3, with TRBD1 matching 8 bases. Germline trimming cut 3 bases from V and 4 bases from J; bases unmatched to any gene: 11. The germline V gene has CDR1 ENHRY and CDR2 SYGVKD. The CDR3 is made up of 17 amino acids.

The chain employs TRBV5-4 and TRBJ2-3, with 9 bases matching TRBD1. With 3 bases clipped from V and 2 bases from J, the junction kept 4 bases outside the gene matches. In germline, CDR1 is SGHNT, CDR2 YYREEE (reference sequence). This CDR3 is built from 15 residues. The CDR3 nucleotides read TGTGCCAGCAGCTCGTGGGACAGGGACACAGATACGCAGTATTTT. This sequence encodes CASSSWDRDTDTQYF.

This clone has just one count. This chain joins TRBV7-6 and TRBJ2-1; perhaps TRBD2 as D (6 bases). There are 16 residues in the CDR3. CDR1 is SGHVS, CDR2 FNYEAQ, per germline. Trimming stripped 0 bases from V and 0 bases from J, with 9 bases between. This chain's CDR3 is CASSLARDSSYNEQFF. Here the CDR3 DNA reads TGTGCCAGCAGCTTAGCGCGGGATAGCTCCTACAATGAGCAGTTCTTC.

V gene TRBV7-9 combines with J gene TRBJ2-4; 8 nucleotides align to TRBD1. Germline V gene lookup returns CDR1 SEHNR and CDR2 FQNEAQ (reference sequence). The CDR3 loop spans 16 amino acids. V lost 5 bases to trimming and J lost 4 bases; unmatched junction nucleotides: 10. CDR3 amino acids: CASSPKQGARKNIQYF. The CDR3 bases are TGTGCCAGCAGCCCCAAGCAGGGGGCTCGGAAAAACATTCAGTACTTC.

This chain joins TRBV6-1 and TRBJ1-5; possible D gene TRBD1, 5 bases. Trimming took off 1 base at V and 5 bases at J, with 12 bases between the two ends. Germline V gene data show CDR1 as MNHNS and CDR2 as SASEGT. The CDR3 spans 15 residues. The CDR3 region has the DNA TGTGCCAGCAGTGAAGAGGGCAGGGATTATCAGCCCCAGCATTTT. Translated: CASSEEGRDYQPQHF.

CDR3 nucleotide sequence: TGTGCCAGCAGTTACTCGAACAGATCACCCACTGAAGCTTTCTTT. Its translation is CASSYSNRSPTEAFF. The V call is TRBV6-5, the J call TRBJ1-1; D gene uncertain. Germline V gene data show CDR1 as MNHEY and CDR2 as SVGAGI. The CDR3 runs 15 residues. The V gene lost 0 bases and the J gene lost 4 bases, with 12 bases spanning the gap.

The gene calls are TRBV29-1 and TRBJ1-1; D gene uncertain. The V end lost 3 bases, the J end lost 0 bases, and 11 bases lay between the germline ends. Germline V lookup: CDR1 SQVTM, CDR2 ANQGSEA. The CDR3 has 14 amino acids. As DNA, the CDR3 is TGCAGCGTTGATTCGGAGGGCCTGAACACTGAAGCTTTCTTT. Protein product: CSVDSEGLNTEAFF.

The chain carries TRBV28 and TRBJ2-7, with TRBD2 identical over 8 bases. The CDR3 spans 15 residues. Germline V lookup: CDR1 MDHEN, CDR2 SYDVKM. Trimming removed 6 bases from V and 0 bases from J; junction bases left unmatched: 7. CDR3 bases: TGTGCCAGCAGCACTAGCGGAGGGAGCTCCTACGAGCAGTACTTC. Protein: CASSTSGGSSYEQYF.

This chain connects TRBV28 to TRBJ2-5, with 7 bases identical to TRBD2. V was pared by 3 bases and J by 5 bases, with 9 bases of the junction left unmatched. CDR1 is MDHEN and CDR2 is SYDVKM in the germline V gene. CDR3 length: 15 amino acids. CDR3 DNA sequence: TGTGCCAGCAGTTTTCGTGGGGCGGGAGTGGAGACCCAGTACTTC. This translates into CASSFRGAGVETQYF.

V and J are TRBV28 and TRBJ1-5; weak D call: TRBD1 (6 bases). The CDR3 loop spans 15 amino acids. V was cut by 6 bases and J by 3 bases, with 15 bases left in between. The germline V gene encodes CDR1 MDHEN and CDR2 SYDVKM. This chain's CDR3 is CASRPPGEINQPQHF. In nucleotides, the CDR3 is TGTGCCAGCAGGCCGCCAGGGGAGATCAATCAGCCCCAGCATTTT.

The sample holds one count of this clone. The rearrangement links TRBV28 to TRBJ2-5; D gene unclear. Germline V gene lookup returns CDR1 MDHEN and CDR2 SYDVKM. Trimming removed 2 bases from V and 7 bases from J, with 8 bases in between. The CDR3 sequence is 12 residues long. The CDR3 loop is CASSLRPGTQYF. For the CDR3, the DNA is TGTGCCAGCAGTTTAAGGCCGGGGACCCAGTACTTC.